The count of the clone carrying this TCR beta chain is one. The antigen is not known. At one boundary the junction diverges from the germline segment, which might be a read error. This sample stems from a study of T cells after yellow fever vaccination. CDR1 is SGHRS and CDR2 is YFSETQ in the germline V gene. CDR3 length equals 15 residues. Study-wide points: From the bulk population, abundant clonotypes could contaminate and appear within FACS-sorted repertoires.

TCRdb analysed the 5' RACE reads with MiXCR anew, one entry per CDR3 protein. In the table there are 200,000 to 250,000 distinct CDR3 sequences, roughly 3.3% of which are singletons. The receptor was derived from a young man who received the YFV17D yellow fever vaccine. The chain links TRBV5-1 to TRBJ1-5; perhaps TRBD1 as D (6 bases). This specimen was CD4+ T cells sorted from PBMCs, taken 10 days after the yellow fever booster vaccination. CDR3 bases: TGCGCCAGCAGCCTGACAGGTCTTTACAATCGGCCCCAGCATTTT. Translating it yields CASSLTGLYNRPQHF.